This T cell receptor (beta chain) was recovered during a study of T cells in Graves' hyperthyroidism and ophthalmopathy. Study-level information: Peripheral blood was acquired at first diagnosis, ahead of any therapy whatsoever.

Diagnostic assessment was based on clinical symptoms, serum thyroxine and TRAb, thyroid ultrasound and orbital computed tomography. RNA transcripts provided the source from which TCR beta CDR3 regions were amplified. TCR CDR3 underwent first-round RT-PCR with the HTBI primer set. Via MiXCR, TCRdb re-called the multiplex PCR reads, giving one row per CDR3 protein. Counted here are about 640,000 distinct CDR3 sequences, less than 25% occurring once; the ten biggest clones make up around a third. Details on this clonotype: Its target is not known.

The CDR3 is made up of 15 amino acids. V lost 8 bases to trimming and J lost 2 bases, with 17 bases between them. Overall study results and limits: Most expanded thyroid clonotypes above 0.001 recurred in blood. Ophthalmopathy onset followed model prediction by a median approximately 6.2 months.

The V gene is TRBV12-3 or TRBV12-4, the J gene TRBJ2-3, with D perhaps matching TRBD1 or TRBD2 (5 bases each). This TCR derives from a man aged 25 to 40 with Graves' ophthalmopathy. The sequencing sample was made of blood. This CDR3 reads CASGGWGRNTDTQYF. Here the CDR3 DNA reads TGTGCCAGCGGGGGTTGGGGCCGAAACACAGATACGCAGTATTTT.